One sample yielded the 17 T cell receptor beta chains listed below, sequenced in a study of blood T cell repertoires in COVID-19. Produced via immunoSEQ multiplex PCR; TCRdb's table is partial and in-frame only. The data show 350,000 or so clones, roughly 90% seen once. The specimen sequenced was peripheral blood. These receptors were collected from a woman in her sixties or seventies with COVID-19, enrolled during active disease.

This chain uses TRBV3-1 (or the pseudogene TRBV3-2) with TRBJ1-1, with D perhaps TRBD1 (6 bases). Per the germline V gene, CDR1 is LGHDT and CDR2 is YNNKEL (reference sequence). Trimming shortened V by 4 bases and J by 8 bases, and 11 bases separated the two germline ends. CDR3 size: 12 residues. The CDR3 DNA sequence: TGTGCCAGCAGCCTAGGGACACTCGAAGCTTTCTTT. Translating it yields CASSLGTLEAFF.

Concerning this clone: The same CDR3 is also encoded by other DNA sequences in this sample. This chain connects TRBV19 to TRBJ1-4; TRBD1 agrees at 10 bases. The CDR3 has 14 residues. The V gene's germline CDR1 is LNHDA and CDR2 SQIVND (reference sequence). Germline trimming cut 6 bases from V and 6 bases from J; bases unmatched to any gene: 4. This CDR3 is CASSDRGRDEKLFF. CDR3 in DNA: TGTGCCAGTAGCGACAGGGGGCGGGATGAAAAACTGTTTTTT. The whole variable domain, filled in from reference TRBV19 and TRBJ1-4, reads DGGITQSPKYLFRKEGQNVTLSCEQNLNHDAMYWYRQDPGQGLRLIYYSQIVNDFQKGDIAEGYSVSREKKESFPLTVTSAQKNPTAFYLCASSDRGRDEKLFFGSGTQLSVL.

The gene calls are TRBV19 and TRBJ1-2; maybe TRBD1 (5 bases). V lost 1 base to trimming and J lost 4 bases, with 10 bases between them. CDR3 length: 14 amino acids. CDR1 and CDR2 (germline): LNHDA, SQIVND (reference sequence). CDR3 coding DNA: TGTGCCAGTAGTATAGTTGGGGCCCTCTATGGCTACACCTTC. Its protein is CASSIVGALYGYTF.

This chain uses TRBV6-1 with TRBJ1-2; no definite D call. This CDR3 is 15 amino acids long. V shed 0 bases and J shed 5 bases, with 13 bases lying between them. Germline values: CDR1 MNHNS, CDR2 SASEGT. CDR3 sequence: CASSEAGTRGYGYTF. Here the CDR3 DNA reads TGTGCCAGCAGTGAAGCCGGTACCCGAGGGTATGGCTACACCTTC.

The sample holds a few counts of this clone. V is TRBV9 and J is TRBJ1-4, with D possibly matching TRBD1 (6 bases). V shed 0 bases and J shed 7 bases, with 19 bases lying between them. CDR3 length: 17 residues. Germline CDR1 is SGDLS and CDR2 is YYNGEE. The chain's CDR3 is CASSVGVGTLGVEKLFF. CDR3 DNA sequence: TGTGCCAGCAGCGTAGGGGTCGGGACACTCGGAGTTGAAAAACTGTTTTTT.

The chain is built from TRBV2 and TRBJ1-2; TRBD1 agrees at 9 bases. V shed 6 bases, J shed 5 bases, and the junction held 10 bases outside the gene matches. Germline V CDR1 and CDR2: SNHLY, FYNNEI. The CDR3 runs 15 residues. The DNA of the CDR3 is TGTGCCAGCAGCCGCCCGGGACAGGGACTATATGGCTACACCTTC. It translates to CASSRPGQGLYGYTF.

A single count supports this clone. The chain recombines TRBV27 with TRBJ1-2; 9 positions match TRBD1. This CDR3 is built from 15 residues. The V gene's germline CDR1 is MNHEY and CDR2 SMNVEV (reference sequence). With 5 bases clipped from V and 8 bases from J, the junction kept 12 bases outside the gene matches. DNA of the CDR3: TGTGCCAGCAGTCCTTCCGGGACAGGGCTTACGGGCTACACCTTC. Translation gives CASSPSGTGLTGYTF.

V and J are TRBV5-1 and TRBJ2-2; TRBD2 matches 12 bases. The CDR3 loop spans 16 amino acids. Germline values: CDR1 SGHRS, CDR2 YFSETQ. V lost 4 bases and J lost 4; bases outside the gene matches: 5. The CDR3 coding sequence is TGCGCCAGCAGCCCTGGACTAGCGGGGTTCACCGGGGAGCTGTTTTTT. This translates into CASSPGLAGFTGELFF. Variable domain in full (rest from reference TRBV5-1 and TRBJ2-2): KAGVTQTPRYLIKTRGQQVTLSCSPISGHRSVSWYQQTPGQGLQFLFEYFSETQRNKGNFPGRFSGRQFSNSRSEMNVSTLELGDSALYLCASSPGLAGFTGELFFGEGSRLTVL.

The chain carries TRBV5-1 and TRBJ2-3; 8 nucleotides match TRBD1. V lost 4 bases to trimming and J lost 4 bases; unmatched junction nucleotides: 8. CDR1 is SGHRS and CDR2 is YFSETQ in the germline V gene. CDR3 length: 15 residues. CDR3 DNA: TGCGCCAGCAGCATGCGGACAGGGTCCCCAGATACGCAGTATTTT. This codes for CASSMRTGSPDTQYF.

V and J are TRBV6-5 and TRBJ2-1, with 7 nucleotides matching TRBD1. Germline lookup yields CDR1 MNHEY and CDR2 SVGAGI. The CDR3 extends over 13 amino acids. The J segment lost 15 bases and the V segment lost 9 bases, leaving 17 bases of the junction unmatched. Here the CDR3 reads CASSDRTPPGAFF. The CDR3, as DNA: TGTGCCAGTTCGGACAGGACTCCCCCCGGCGCGTTCTTC.

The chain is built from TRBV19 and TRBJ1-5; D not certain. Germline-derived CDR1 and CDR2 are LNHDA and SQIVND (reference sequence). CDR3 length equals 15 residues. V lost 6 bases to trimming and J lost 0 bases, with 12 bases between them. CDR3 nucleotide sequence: TGTGCCAGTAGGGTCGATGGCCCTAGCAATCAGCCCCAGCATTTT. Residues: CASRVDGPSNQPQHF. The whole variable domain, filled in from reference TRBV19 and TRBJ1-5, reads DGGITQSPKYLFRKEGQNVTLSCEQNLNHDAMYWYRQDPGQGLRLIYYSQIVNDFQKGDIAEGYSVSREKKESFPLTVTSAQKNPTAFYLCASRVDGPSNQPQHFGDGTRLSIL.

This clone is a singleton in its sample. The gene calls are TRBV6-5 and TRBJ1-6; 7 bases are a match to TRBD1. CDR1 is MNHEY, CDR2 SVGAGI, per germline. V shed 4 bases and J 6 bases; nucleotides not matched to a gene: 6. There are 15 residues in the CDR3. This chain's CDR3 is CASSSTGQLNSPLHF. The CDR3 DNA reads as TGTGCCAGCAGTTCTACGGGACAGCTTAATTCACCCCTCCACTTT.

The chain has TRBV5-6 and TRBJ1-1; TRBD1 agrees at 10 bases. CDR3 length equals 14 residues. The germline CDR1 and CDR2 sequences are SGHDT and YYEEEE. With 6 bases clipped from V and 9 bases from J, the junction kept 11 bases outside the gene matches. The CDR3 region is CASKRRTGGSQAFF. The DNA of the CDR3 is TGTGCCAGCAAGCGTAGGACAGGGGGGTCCCAAGCTTTCTTT.

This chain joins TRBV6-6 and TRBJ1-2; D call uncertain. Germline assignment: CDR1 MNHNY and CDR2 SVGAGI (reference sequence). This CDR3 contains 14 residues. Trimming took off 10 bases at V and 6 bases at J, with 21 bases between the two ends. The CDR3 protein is CANSSPFDGDGYTF. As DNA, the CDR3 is TGTGCCAACTCCTCTCCCTTCGACGGGGATGGCTACACCTTC.

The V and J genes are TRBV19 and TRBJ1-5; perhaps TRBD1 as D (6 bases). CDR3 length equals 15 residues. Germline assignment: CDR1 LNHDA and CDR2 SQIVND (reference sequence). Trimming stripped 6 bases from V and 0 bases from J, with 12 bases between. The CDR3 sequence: CASRRTVSSNQPQHF. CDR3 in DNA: TGTGCCAGTAGGAGGACAGTTTCTAGCAATCAGCCCCAGCATTTT.

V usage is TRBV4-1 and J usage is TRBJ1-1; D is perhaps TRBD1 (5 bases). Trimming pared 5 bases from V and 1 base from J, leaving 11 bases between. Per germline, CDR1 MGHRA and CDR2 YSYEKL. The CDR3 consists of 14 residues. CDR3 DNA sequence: TGCGCCAGCAGCTCATATGACAGGAACACTGAAGCTTTCTTT. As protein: CASSSYDRNTEAFF.

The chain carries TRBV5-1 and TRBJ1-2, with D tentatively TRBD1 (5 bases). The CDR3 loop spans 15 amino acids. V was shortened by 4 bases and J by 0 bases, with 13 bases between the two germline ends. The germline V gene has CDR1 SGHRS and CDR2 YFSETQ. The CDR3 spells CASSADGGANYGYTF. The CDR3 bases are TGCGCCAGCAGCGCCGACGGGGGAGCTAACTATGGCTACACCTTC.